These 12 T cell receptor beta chains came from one sample sequenced in a study of blood T cells in healthy people across ages. With a J-beta primer mix and a sample-barcoded 5' primer, a second PCR ran about 6 to 11 cycles. From the 5' RACE reads, TCRdb called clonotypes with MiXCR, one entry per CDR3 protein. The sample shows approximately 780,000 distinct CDR3 sequences, around 24% of them seen only once. A further study also used this sample, focusing on T cells of mothers and their children.

The specimen sequenced was blood. The receptors originated from a boy between 5 and 17 years old in good health.

This chain connects TRBV5-1 to TRBJ2-7, with 12 bases identical to TRBD2. V was pared by 6 bases and J by 0 bases, with 10 bases of the junction left unmatched. The CDR3 length is 17 residues. Looked up from germline, CDR1 is SGHRS and CDR2 is YFSETQ. The CDR3 sequence: CASKRTSGTLDSYEQYF. The CDR3 nucleotides read TGCGCCAGCAAGAGGACTAGCGGGACCTTAGACTCCTACGAGCAGTACTTC.

V gene TRBV27 combines with J gene TRBJ2-1; 10 bases agree with TRBD2. Germline-derived CDR1 and CDR2 are MNHEY and SMNVEV (reference sequence). The V gene end was trimmed by 1 base and the J gene end by 5 bases; junction bases not matched to a gene: 5. The CDR3 extends over 16 amino acids. The DNA for the CDR3 is TGTGCCAGCAGTTTATGGGTAGCGGGGGGACACAATGAGCAGTTCTTC. It encodes CASSLWVAGGHNEQFF.

In its sample, this clonotype was seen a few times. J is TRBJ2-7 and V is TRBV12-5; D tentatively fits TRBD1 or TRBD2 (5 bases each). Per germline, CDR1 LGHNT and CDR2 FRNRAP. The ends were cut back, 1 base at V and 2 bases at J, with 15 bases in the middle. The CDR3 has 16 amino acids. The CDR3 sequence: CASGLDGTLIPYEQYF. CDR3 nucleotide sequence: TGTGCTAGTGGTTTGGACGGGACCCTGATTCCCTACGAGCAGTACTTC.

This chain links TRBV2 with TRBJ1-2; a weak D match, TRBD1 (6 bases). Germline V gene data show CDR1 as SNHLY and CDR2 as FYNNEI. V gave up 6 bases and J gave up 4 bases, with 15 bases separating them. The CDR3 extends over 14 amino acids. In DNA form, the CDR3 reads TGTGCCAGCAGCCGCCGGGACAACCTCTATGGCTACACCTTC. It translates to CASSRRDNLYGYTF.

J is TRBJ2-7 and V is TRBV5-1; 12 bases are shared with TRBD2. Trimming removed 3 bases from V and 6 bases from J; junction bases left unmatched: 10. CDR1 and CDR2 (germline): SGHRS, YFSETQ. The CDR3 loop spans 16 amino acids. DNA for the CDR3: TGCGCCAGCAGCTCGCTCGGACTAGCGGGGCCCCTCGAGCAGTACTTC. Translating gives CASSSLGLAGPLEQYF.

This clonotype was seen more than once but under ten times. V is TRBV6-6 and J is TRBJ2-1; 11 nucleotides agree with TRBD2. From germline, CDR1 is MNHNY and CDR2 SVGAGI (reference sequence). The CDR3 length is 16 residues. With V trimmed by 4 bases and J by 0 bases, 2 bases remained unmatched. CDR3 in amino acids: CASSSGTSGSYNEQFF. The CDR3 DNA follows: TGTGCCAGCAGTTCCGGGACTAGCGGCTCCTACAATGAGCAGTTCTTC.

This clonotype was observed a handful of times. V usage is TRBV10-1 and J usage is TRBJ2-5, with 7 bases aligning to TRBD1. Matching the DNA end better, TRBJ2-7 makes the J call doubtful. CDR3 length: 13 residues. Germline V lookup: CDR1 WNHNN, CDR2 SYGVQD (reference sequence). The CDR3 is CASSNDRAGEQYF. The CDR3 bases are TGCGCCAGCAGTAATGACAGGGCGGGCGAGCAGTACTTC.

The chain joins TRBV14 to TRBJ2-3, with D unresolved. Germline CDR1 and CDR2: SGHDN and FVKESK. The CDR3 is 13 residues long. The ends were cut back, 0 bases at V and 4 bases at J, with 5 bases in the middle. The CDR3: CASSQDNSDTQYF. CDR3 DNA sequence: TGTGCCAGCAGCCAAGATAACTCAGATACGCAGTATTTT.

The chain is built from TRBV4-1 and TRBJ1-5; possibly TRBD1 for D (5 bases). CDR3 size: 17 residues. Germline V gene data show CDR1 as MGHRA and CDR2 as YSYEKL. V lost 4 bases and J 2 bases, leaving 18 bases between the germline ends. The chain's CDR3 is CASSPRTAPGGNQPQHF. As DNA, the CDR3 is TGCGCCAGCAGCCCGCGGACGGCTCCGGGGGGCAATCAGCCCCAGCATTTT.

This clonotype was seen only a few times. CDR3 in amino acids: CASTRRRLNEKLFF. The CDR3 DNA reads as TGTGCCAGCACCCGAAGAAGGCTAAATGAAAAACTGTTTTTT. The genes are TRBV28 and TRBJ1-4; D ambiguous. The V gene lost 7 bases and the J gene lost 5 bases, with 14 bases spanning the gap. The CDR3 spans 14 residues. Per the germline V gene, CDR1 is MDHEN and CDR2 is SYDVKM.

This clonotype came up many times. The chain carries TRBV12-3 or TRBV12-4 and TRBJ2-3, with 9 bases identical to TRBD2. V trimming: 6 bases; J trimming: 4 bases; junction bases outside the gene matches: 14. The CDR3 runs 17 residues. The CDR3 sequence is CASSPGKSGGPPDTQYF. CDR3 bases: TGTGCCAGCAGCCCAGGAAAAAGCGGGGGGCCCCCAGATACGCAGTATTTT.

V usage is TRBV28 and J usage is TRBJ2-1, with D perhaps assigned TRBD1 or TRBD2 (6 bases each). The CDR3 extends over 16 amino acids. The V and J ends lost 3 bases and 6 bases respectively, with 18 bases between them. The germline V gene has CDR1 MDHEN and CDR2 SYDVKM. The CDR3 loop is CASSFLGGRSGNEQFF. The CDR3 DNA sequence: TGTGCCAGCAGTTTTTTAGGGGGGAGATCGGGCAATGAGCAGTTCTTC.